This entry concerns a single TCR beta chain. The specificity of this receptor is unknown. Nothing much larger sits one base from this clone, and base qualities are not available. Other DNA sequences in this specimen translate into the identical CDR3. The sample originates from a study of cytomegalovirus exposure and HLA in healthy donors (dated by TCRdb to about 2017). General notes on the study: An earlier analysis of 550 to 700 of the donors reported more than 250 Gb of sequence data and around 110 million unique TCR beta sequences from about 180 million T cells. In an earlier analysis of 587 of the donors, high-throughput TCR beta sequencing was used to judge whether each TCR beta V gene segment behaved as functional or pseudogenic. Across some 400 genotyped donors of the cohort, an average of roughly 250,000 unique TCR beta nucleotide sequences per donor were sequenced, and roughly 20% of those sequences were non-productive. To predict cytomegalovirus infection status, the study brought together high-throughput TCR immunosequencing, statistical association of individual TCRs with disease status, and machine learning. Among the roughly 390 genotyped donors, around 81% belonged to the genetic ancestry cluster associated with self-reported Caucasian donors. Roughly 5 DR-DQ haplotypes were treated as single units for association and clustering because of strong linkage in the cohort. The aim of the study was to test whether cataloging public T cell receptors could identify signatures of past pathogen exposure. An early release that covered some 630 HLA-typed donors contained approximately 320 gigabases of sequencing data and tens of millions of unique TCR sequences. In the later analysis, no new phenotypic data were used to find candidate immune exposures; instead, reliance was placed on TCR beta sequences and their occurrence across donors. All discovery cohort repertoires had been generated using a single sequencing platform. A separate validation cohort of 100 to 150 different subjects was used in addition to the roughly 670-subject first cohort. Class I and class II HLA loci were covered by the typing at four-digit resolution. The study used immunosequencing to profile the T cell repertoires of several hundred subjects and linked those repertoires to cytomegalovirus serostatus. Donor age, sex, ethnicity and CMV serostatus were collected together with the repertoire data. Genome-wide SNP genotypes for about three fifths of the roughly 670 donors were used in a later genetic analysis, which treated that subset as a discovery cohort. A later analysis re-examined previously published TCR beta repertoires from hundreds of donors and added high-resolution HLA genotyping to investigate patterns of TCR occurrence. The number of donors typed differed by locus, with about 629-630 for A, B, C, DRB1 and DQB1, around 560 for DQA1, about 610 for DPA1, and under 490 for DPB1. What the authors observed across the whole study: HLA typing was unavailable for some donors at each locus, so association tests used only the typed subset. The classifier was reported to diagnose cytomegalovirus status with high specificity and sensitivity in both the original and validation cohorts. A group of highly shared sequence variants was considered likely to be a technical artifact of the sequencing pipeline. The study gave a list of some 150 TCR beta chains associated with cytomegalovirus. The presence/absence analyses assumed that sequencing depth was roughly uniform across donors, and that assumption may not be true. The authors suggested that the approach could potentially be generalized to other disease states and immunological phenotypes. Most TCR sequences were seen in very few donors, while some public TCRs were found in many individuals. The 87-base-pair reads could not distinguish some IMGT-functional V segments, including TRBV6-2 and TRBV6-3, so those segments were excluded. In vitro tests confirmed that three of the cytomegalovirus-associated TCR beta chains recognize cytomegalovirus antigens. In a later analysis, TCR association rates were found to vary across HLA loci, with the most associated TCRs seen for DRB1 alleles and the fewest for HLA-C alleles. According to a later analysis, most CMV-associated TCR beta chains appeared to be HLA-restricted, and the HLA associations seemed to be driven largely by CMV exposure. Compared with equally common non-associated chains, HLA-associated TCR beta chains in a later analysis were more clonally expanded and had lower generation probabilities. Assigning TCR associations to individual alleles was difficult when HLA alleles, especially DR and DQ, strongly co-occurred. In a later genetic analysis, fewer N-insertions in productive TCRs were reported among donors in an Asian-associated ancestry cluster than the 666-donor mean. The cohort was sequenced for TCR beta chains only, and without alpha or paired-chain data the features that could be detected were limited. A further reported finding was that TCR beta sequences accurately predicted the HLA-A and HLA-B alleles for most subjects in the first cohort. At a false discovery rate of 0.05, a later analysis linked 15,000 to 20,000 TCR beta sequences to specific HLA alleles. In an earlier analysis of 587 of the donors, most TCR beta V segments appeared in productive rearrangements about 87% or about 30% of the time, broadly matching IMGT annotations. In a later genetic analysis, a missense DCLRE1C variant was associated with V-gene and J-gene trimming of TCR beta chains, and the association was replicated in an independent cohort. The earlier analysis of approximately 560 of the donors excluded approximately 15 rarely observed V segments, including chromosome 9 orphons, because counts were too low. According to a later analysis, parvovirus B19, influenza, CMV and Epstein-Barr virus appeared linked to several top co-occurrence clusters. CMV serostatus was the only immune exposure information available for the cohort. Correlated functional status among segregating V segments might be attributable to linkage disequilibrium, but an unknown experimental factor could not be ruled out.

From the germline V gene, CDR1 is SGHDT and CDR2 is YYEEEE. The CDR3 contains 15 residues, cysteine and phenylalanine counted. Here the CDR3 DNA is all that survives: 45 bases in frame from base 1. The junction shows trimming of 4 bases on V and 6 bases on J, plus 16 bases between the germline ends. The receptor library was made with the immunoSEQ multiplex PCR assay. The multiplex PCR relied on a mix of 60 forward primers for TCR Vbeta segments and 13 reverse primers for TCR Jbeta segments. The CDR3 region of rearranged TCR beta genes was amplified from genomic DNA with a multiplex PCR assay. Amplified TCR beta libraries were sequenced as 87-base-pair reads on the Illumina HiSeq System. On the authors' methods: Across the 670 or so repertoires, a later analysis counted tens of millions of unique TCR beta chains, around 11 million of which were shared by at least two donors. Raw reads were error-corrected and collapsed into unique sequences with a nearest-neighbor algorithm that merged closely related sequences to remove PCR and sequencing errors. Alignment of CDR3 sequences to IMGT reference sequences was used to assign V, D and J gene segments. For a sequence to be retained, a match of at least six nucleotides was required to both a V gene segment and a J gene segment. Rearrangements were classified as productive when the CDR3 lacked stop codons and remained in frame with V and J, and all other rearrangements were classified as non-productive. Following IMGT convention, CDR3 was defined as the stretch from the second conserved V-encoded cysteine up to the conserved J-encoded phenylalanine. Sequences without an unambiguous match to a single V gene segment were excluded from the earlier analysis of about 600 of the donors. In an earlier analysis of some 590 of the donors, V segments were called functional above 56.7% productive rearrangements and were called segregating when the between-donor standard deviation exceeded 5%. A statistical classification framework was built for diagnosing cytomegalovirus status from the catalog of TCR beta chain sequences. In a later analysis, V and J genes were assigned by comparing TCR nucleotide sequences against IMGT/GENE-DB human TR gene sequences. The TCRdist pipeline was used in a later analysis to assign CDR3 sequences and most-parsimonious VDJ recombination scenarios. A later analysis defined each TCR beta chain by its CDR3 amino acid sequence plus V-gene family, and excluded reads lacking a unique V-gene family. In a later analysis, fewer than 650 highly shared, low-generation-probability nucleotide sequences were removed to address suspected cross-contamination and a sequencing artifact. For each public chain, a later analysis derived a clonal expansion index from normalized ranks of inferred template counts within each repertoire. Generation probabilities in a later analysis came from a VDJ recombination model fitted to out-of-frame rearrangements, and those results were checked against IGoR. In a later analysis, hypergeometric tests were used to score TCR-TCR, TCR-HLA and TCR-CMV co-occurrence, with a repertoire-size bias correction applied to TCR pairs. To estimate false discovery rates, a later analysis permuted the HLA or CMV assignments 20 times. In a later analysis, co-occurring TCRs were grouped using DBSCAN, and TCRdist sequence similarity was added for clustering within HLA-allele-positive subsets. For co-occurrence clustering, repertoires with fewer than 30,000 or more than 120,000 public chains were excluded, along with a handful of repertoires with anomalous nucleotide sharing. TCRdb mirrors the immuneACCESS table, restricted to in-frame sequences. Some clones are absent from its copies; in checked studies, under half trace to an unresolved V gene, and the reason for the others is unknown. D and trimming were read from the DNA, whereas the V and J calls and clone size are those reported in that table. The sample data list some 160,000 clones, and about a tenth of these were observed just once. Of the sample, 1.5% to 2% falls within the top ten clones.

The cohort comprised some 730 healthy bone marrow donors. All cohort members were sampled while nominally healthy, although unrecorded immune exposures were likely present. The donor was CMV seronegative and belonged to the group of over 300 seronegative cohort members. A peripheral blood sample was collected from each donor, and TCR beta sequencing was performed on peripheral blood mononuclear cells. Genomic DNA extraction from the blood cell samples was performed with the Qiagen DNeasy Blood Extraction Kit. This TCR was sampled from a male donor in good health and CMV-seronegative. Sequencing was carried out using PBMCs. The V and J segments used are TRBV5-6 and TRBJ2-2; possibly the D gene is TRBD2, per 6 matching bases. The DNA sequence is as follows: TGTGCCAGCAGCGGGAAGGGGACTTTCGCCGGGGAGCTGTTTTTT. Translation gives CASSGKGTFAGELFF.